Below, 8 T cell receptor beta chains from the same sample are listed, as sequenced in a study of blood T cell repertoires in COVID-19. The method was immunoSEQ multiplex PCR; TCRdb's version includes in-frame clones alone and lacks a portion of them. The sample lists 110,000 or so clones, roughly nine tenths occurring once. Material for sequencing was peripheral blood. These receptors originate from a man between 65 and 79 years old who had recovered from COVID-19.

The table lists this clone with a count of one. This chain joins TRBV10-3 and TRBJ1-6; D perhaps matches TRBD1 (5 bases). Trimming took 9 bases from V and 5 from J, leaving 11 bases between them. Germline V gene data show CDR1 as ENHRY and CDR2 as SYGVKD. The CDR3 extends over 13 amino acids. CDR3 sequence: CAMGGRDNSPLHF. In DNA, the CDR3 is TGTGCCATGGGGGGACGGGATAATTCACCCCTCCACTTT.

The chain links TRBV28 to TRBJ1-2; 11 nucleotides match TRBD1. The germline gives CDR1 MDHEN, CDR2 SYDVKM. The CDR3 extends over 15 amino acids. The trim removed 1 base at V and 7 bases at J, leaving 5 bases unmatched. CDR3 amino acids: CASSLSRTGGGGYTF. CDR3 nucleotide sequence: TGTGCCAGCAGTTTATCGCGGACAGGGGGCGGTGGCTACACCTTC.

This clone was seen repeatedly, ten times or more. This rearrangement joins TRBV5-1 to TRBJ1-1; 9 nucleotides agree with TRBD1. Germline V gives CDR1 SGHRS, CDR2 YFSETQ. The CDR3 has 13 amino acids. Losses at the gene ends were 4 bases for V and 6 bases for J; bases not matched to a gene: 4. As DNA, the CDR3 is TGCGCCAGCAGCGGACAGGGGAGGGCTGAAGCTTTCTTT. It is translated as CASSGQGRAEAFF.

The gene calls are TRBV10-3 and TRBJ1-2, with D possibly being TRBD1 (6 bases). Trimming pared 8 bases from V and 7 bases from J, leaving 11 bases between. The CDR3 extends over 11 amino acids. Germline CDR1 ENHRY, CDR2 SYGVKD. The CDR3 DNA sequence: TGTGCCATCGCACAGGGACCTGGCTACACCTTC. Translating it yields CAIAQGPGYTF.

The chain links TRBV5-1 to TRBJ2-7; possibly TRBD1 for D (5 bases). With 4 bases removed from V and 2 bases from J, the gap between germline ends came to 10 bases. The CDR3 runs 13 residues. Germline V gene lookup returns CDR1 SGHRS and CDR2 YFSETQ. CDR3 in DNA: TGCGCCAGCAGCACACAGGTGGCCTACGAGCAGTACTTC. Its translation: CASSTQVAYEQYF.

This chain connects TRBV19 to TRBJ2-2, with D tentatively TRBD1 (6 bases). Looked up from germline, CDR1 is LNHDA and CDR2 is SQIVND (reference sequence). This CDR3 region has 12 residues. V was trimmed by 7 bases and J by 6 bases, leaving 9 bases between them. CDR3 loop: CASNTGSGELFF. The CDR3, as DNA: TGTGCCAGTAATACAGGGTCCGGGGAGCTGTTTTTT.

The V gene is TRBV7-3, the J gene TRBJ1-5, with 8 bases lining up with TRBD1. The CDR3 contains 15 residues. V gave up 5 bases and J gave up 6 bases; unmatched junction bases: 9. Germline V lookup: CDR1 SGHTA, CDR2 FQGTGA. CDR3 in amino acids: CASSTGQGGIQPQHF. The CDR3 bases are TGTGCCAGCAGCACCGGACAGGGCGGGATTCAGCCCCAGCATTTT.

The gene calls are TRBV14 and TRBJ2-7; 10 nucleotides line up with TRBD1. From germline, CDR1 is SGHDN and CDR2 FVKESK. The CDR3 is 17 residues long. After removal of 0 bases from V and 2 bases from J, the junction contained 7 bases not matched to a gene. CDR3 residues: CASSQDQTGQGAYEQYF. CDR3 DNA: TGTGCCAGCAGCCAAGATCAAACCGGACAGGGGGCCTACGAGCAGTACTTC.